This entry lists 22 T cell receptor beta chains sequenced from one sample in a study of blood T cell repertoires in COVID-19 (dated by TCRdb to about 2020). Receptor amplification or capture employed the immunoSEQ multiplex PCR assay. TCRdb limited this immuneACCESS table to in-frame rearrangements with V and J called. A share of clones is missing; checked studies link under half to unresolved V genes, and the rest is unexplained. The sample profile shows some 100,000 clones; approximately 89% of them were found once. The ten largest account for roughly 0.88% of the sample. The sequenced sample was peripheral blood. These receptors were obtained from a man between 60 and 75 years old with acute or convalescent COVID-19.

The sample holds a few counts of this clone. The J gene is TRBJ1-3, the V gene TRBV19; D might be TRBD1 (5 bases). CDR3 length equals 16 residues. Trimming left V 4 bases short and J 2 bases short, with 15 bases between. Per germline, CDR1 LNHDA and CDR2 SQIVND (reference sequence). The CDR3 coding sequence is TGTGCCAGTAGTAGCGGGGGGGGTGCGACTGGAAACACCATATATTTT. Amino acid sequence: CASSSGGGATGNTIYF.

The chain uses TRBV11-2 and TRBJ2-1; perhaps TRBD2 as D (5 bases). V lost 2 bases and J lost 7, with 6 bases in between. Per germline, CDR1 SGHAT and CDR2 FQNNGV. The CDR3 length is 12 residues. CDR3 sequence: CASSLIANEQFF. CDR3 DNA sequence: TGTGCCAGCAGCTTAATAGCGAATGAGCAGTTCTTC.

The rearrangement links TRBV30 to TRBJ1-3; tentatively, D is TRBD1 (5 bases). The CDR3 covers 14 residues. Trimming left V 1 base short and J 0 bases short, with 7 bases between. CDR1 GTSNPN and CDR2 SVGIG come from the germline V gene (reference sequence). The CDR3 spells CAWSERGSGNTIYF. Here the CDR3 DNA reads TGTGCCTGGAGTGAAAGGGGCTCTGGAAACACCATATATTTT.

The V gene is TRBV7-6, the J gene TRBJ1-2, with TRBD1 matching 10 bases. Germline V lookup: CDR1 SGHVS, CDR2 FNYEAQ. The CDR3 is 14 amino acids. Trimming at V came to 5 bases and at J to 2 bases, leaving 2 bases not matched to a gene. CDR3 region: CASSPDRGNYGYTF. In nucleotides, the CDR3 is TGTGCCAGCAGCCCGGACAGGGGGAACTATGGCTACACCTTC.

The table lists this clone with a count of one. This chain connects TRBV11-3 to TRBJ2-3; maybe TRBD1 (6 bases). V lost 3 bases and J lost 3, with 10 bases in between. The CDR3 runs to 14 residues. Germline V gene data show CDR1 as SGHNT and CDR2 as YENEEA. The CDR3 spells CASSLGAVTDTQYF. The CDR3 coding sequence is TGTGCCAGCAGCTTGGGGGCCGTAACAGATACGCAGTATTTT.

The chain recombines TRBV15 with TRBJ1-4, with D tentatively TRBD1 (6 bases). There are 14 residues in the CDR3. Germline V gives CDR1 LNHNV, CDR2 YYDKDF (reference sequence). Trimming removed 5 bases at V and 4 bases at J, with 11 bases between. The CDR3 region is CATSLDRYNEKLFF. The DNA for the CDR3 is TGTGCCACCAGCCTTGACAGGTATAATGAAAAACTGTTTTTT.

The chain links TRBV5-1 to TRBJ2-2; D might be TRBD1 (6 bases). The CDR3 totals 16 residues. V lost 3 bases and J 4 bases, leaving 16 bases between the germline ends. Germline CDR1 and CDR2: SGHRS and YFSETQ. CDR3 in DNA: TGCGCCAGCAGCTATGAACAGCAGGGGATCACCGGGGAGCTGTTTTTT. It translates to CASSYEQQGITGELFF.

V gene TRBV21-1 combines with J gene TRBJ2-7; TRBD2 is taken as the D call from the table, unchecked against the DNA. TRBV21-1 corresponds to a pseudogene. The CDR3 extends over 18 amino acids. CDR3 loop: CASSKRTSGRNLLSEQYV. CDR3 in DNA: TGTGCCAGCAGCAAAAGGACTAGCGGGAGGAATCTGCTCAGCGAGCAGTACGTC.

In the case of this clone: The sample has other DNA sequences that encode this CDR3 too. The chain is built from TRBV19 and TRBJ1-5, with D tentatively TRBD1 (6 bases). V gave up 1 base and J gave up 2 bases, with 12 bases separating them. Germline-derived CDR1 and CDR2 are LNHDA and SQIVND (reference sequence). This CDR3 is built from 16 residues. The CDR3 bases are TGTGCCAGTAGTATAGGAGGGGCAGGGGGCAATCAGCCCCAGCATTTT. Translation: CASSIGGAGGNQPQHF.

The CDR3 loop reads CASREENNEKLFF. CDR3 DNA: TGTGCCAGCAGGGAGGAAAATAATGAAAAACTGTTTTTT. V is TRBV28 and J is TRBJ1-4; no definite D call. Germline V gene sequence: CDR1 MDHEN, CDR2 SYDVKM. The CDR3 consists of 13 residues. Trimming took off 6 bases at V and 4 bases at J, with 9 bases between the two ends.

This clone appeared a few times. The chain couples TRBV12-5 to TRBJ2-1, with TRBD1 as a possible D gene (5 bases). The CDR3 contains 13 residues. The V and J ends lost 4 bases and 9 bases respectively, with 13 bases between them. The V gene's germline CDR1 is LGHNT and CDR2 FRNRAP. The CDR3 coding sequence is TGTGCTAGTGGTTCCCCTCAGGGTGCTGAGCAGTTCTTC. It codes for CASGSPQGAEQFF. The full variable domain, in which reference TRBV12-5 and TRBJ2-1 provide the parts outside the CDR3, is DARVTQTPRHKVTEMGQEVTMRCQPILGHNTVFWYRQTMMQGLELLAYFRNRAPLDDSGMPKDRFSAEMPDATLATLKIQPSEPRDSAVYFCASGSPQGAEQFFGPGTRLTVL.

This clone was recorded only once. The V call is TRBV7-3, the J call TRBJ2-1; 7 bases map to TRBD2. This CDR3 is 16 amino acids long. V lost 5 bases and J lost 4; bases outside the gene matches: 11. Germline values: CDR1 SGHTA, CDR2 FQGTGA. The CDR3 nucleotides are TGTGCCAGCAGCCCTAGGCGGACTAGTCAGTACAATGAGCAGTTCTTC. Its translation: CASSPRRTSQYNEQFF. The whole variable domain, filled in from reference TRBV7-3 and TRBJ2-1, reads GAGVSQTPSNKVTEKGKYVELRCDPISGHTALYWYRQSLGQGPEFLIYFQGTGAADDSGLPNDRFFAVRPEGSVSTLKIQRTERGDSAVYLCASSPRRTSQYNEQFFGPGTRLTVL.

V gene TRBV30 combines with J gene TRBJ1-1; unclear D gene. The CDR3 spans 13 residues. V was pared by 2 bases and J by 0 bases, with 7 bases between. CDR1 is GTSNPN, CDR2 SVGIG, per germline (reference sequence). The CDR3 DNA is TGTGCCTGGAGTAAAAACATGAACACTGAAGCTTTCTTT. Translation gives CAWSKNMNTEAFF.

This chain connects TRBV6-6 to TRBJ1-6; possibly TRBD1 for D (6 bases). The CDR3 spans 18 residues. Germline V lookup: CDR1 MNHNY, CDR2 SVGAGI (reference sequence). V was shortened by 5 bases and J by 7 bases, with 24 bases between the two germline ends. CDR3 loop: CASSPRRGNGTPNSPLHF. The DNA for the CDR3 is TGTGCCAGCAGTCCCAGAAGGGGTAACGGGACACCGAATTCACCCCTCCACTTT.

The chain recombines TRBV6-6 with TRBJ1-6; tentative D call: TRBD1 (5 bases). CDR1 MNHNY and CDR2 SVGAGI come from the germline V gene (reference sequence). Trimming took off 5 bases at V and 8 bases at J, with 22 bases between the two ends. This CDR3 is 17 amino acids long. Here the CDR3 DNA reads TGTGCCAGCAGTCCGGGGGGATGGGCGGGGAGTTATTCACCCCTCCACTTT. Translating gives CASSPGGWAGSYSPLHF.

The genes are TRBV5-1 and TRBJ1-1; D might be TRBD1 (5 bases). Germline-derived CDR1 and CDR2 are SGHRS and YFSETQ. The CDR3 covers 15 residues. V lost 8 bases and J lost 5, with 22 bases in between. CDR3 protein: CASRSGVTGRTEAFF. The CDR3 nucleotides read TGCGCCAGTCGCTCGGGGGTCACGGGGAGGACTGAAGCTTTCTTT.

The V and J genes are TRBV18 and TRBJ1-5; a weak D match, TRBD1 (5 bases). CDR1 and CDR2 (germline): KGHSH, LQKENI. Trimming left V 0 bases short and J 5 bases short, with 5 bases between. The CDR3 loop spans 13 amino acids. The DNA for the CDR3 is TGTGCCAGCTCACCACCAGGGGATCAGCCCCAGCATTTT. Its protein is CASSPPGDQPQHF.

This clone came up a few times. The CDR3 loop reads CASSELGGGRANTGELFF. The CDR3 DNA is TGTGCCAGCAGTGAACTTGGGGGGGGCCGTGCGAACACCGGGGAGCTGTTTTTT. V and J are TRBV25-1 and TRBJ2-2, with a tentative D call TRBD2 (7 bases). Germline V gene lookup returns CDR1 MGHDK and CDR2 SYGVNS. The V and J ends lost 2 bases and 0 bases respectively, with 16 bases between them. This CDR3 has 18 amino acids.

This clone was seen repeatedly, ten times or more. V gene TRBV7-9 combines with J gene TRBJ1-1; 9 bases match TRBD1. CDR3 length equals 15 residues. After removal of 4 bases from V and 5 bases from J, the junction contained 8 bases not matched to a gene. Germline assignment: CDR1 SEHNR and CDR2 FQNEAQ (reference sequence). The CDR3 is CASSSFTGGRTEAFF. The CDR3 nucleotides are TGTGCCAGCAGCTCGTTTACAGGGGGCCGTACTGAAGCTTTCTTT.

This rearrangement joins TRBV11-2 to TRBJ2-3, with TRBD2 identical over 12 bases. J was trimmed by 1 base and V by 5 bases; bases with no gene match: 4. CDR1 is SGHAT and CDR2 is FQNNGV in the germline V gene. This CDR3 is 16 amino acids long. CDR3 DNA: TGTGCCAGCAGCAAGGGACTAGCGGGTCGCACAGATACGCAGTATTTT. Translating it yields CASSKGLAGRTDTQYF.

This clone was recorded only once. The chain links TRBV5-1 to TRBJ2-3; D possibly corresponds to TRBD2 (6 bases). CDR1 is SGHRS and CDR2 is YFSETQ in the germline V gene. The CDR3 runs 16 residues. Trimming removed 4 bases from V and 2 bases from J, with 17 bases in between. CDR3 loop: CASSAGLSDFTDTQYF. The DNA for the CDR3 is TGCGCCAGCAGCGCGGGACTTTCCGACTTCACAGATACGCAGTATTTT. Filled out from reference TRBV5-1 and TRBJ2-3, the complete variable domain reads KAGVTQTPRYLIKTRGQQVTLSCSPISGHRSVSWYQQTPGQGLQFLFEYFSETQRNKGNFPGRFSGRQFSNSRSEMNVSTLELGDSALYLCASSAGLSDFTDTQYFGPGTRLTVL.

In this sample, this clone turned up a few times. The genes are TRBV18 and TRBJ2-1; possibly TRBD2 for D (6 bases). The CDR3 is 17 residues long. V was cut by 2 bases and J by 5 bases, with 19 bases left in between. The germline V gene has CDR1 KGHSH and CDR2 LQKENI. CDR3 sequence (DNA): TGTGCCAGCTCACCATTCGCCCCTAGCGTGACAAACAATGAGCAGTTCTTC. It codes for CASSPFAPSVTNNEQFF. Drawing the rest from reference TRBV18 and TRBJ2-1, the complete variable domain is NAGVMQNPRHLVRRRGQEARLRCSPMKGHSHVYWYRQLPEEGLKFMVYLQKENIIDESGMPKERFSAEFPKEGPSILRIQQVVRGDSAAYFCASSPFAPSVTNNEQFFGPGTRLTVL.